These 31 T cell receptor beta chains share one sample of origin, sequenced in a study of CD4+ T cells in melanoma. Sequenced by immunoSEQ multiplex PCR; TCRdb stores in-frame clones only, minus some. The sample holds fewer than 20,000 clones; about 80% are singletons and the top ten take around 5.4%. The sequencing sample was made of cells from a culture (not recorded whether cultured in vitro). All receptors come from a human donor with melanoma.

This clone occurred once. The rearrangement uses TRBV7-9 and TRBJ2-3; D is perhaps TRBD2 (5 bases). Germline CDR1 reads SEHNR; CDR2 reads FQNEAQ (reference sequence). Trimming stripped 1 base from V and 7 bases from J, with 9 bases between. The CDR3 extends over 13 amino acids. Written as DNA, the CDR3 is TGTGCCAGCAGCTTAGTACTAGGGAATACGCAGTATTTT. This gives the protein CASSLVLGNTQYF.

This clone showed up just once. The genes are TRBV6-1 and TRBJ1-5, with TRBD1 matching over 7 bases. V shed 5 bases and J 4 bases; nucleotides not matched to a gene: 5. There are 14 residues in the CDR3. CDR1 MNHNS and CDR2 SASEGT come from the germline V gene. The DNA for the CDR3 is TGTGCCAGCAGTCGTCAGGGGGGGAATCAGCCCCAGCATTTT. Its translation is CASSRQGGNQPQHF.

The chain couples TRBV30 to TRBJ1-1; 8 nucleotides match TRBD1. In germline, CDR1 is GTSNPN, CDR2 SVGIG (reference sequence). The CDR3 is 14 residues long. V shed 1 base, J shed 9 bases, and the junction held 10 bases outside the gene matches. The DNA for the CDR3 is TGTGCCTGGAGTGCCGACCGGACAGGGTGGAAAGCTTTCTTT. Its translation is CAWSADRTGWKAFF.

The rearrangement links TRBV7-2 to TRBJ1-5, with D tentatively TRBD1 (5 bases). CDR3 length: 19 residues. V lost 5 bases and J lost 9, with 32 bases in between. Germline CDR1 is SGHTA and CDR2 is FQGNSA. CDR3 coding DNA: TGTGCCAGCAGCCTGGCGAGACGGGGGGTTAGGGGCCCCCTTAGGCCCCAGCATTTT. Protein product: CASSLARRGVRGPLRPQHF.

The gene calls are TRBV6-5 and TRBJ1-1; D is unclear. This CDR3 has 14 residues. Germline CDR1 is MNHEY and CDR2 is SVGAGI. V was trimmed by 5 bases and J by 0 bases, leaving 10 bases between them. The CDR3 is CASSPRVVNTEAFF. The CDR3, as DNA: TGTGCCAGCAGTCCCCGTGTCGTGAACACTGAAGCTTTCTTT.

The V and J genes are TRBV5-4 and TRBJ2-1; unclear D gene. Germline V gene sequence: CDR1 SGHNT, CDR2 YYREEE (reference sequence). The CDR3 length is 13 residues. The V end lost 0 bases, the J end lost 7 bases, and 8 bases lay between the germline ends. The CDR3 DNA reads TGTGCCAGCAGCTTGGTAGGGCCTAATGAGCAGTTCTTC. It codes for CASSLVGPNEQFF. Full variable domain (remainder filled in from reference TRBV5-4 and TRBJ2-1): ETGVTQSPTHLIKTRGQQVTLRCSSQSGHNTVSWYQQALGQGPQFIFQYYREEENGRGNFPPRFSGLQFPNYSSELNVNALELDDSALYLCASSLVGPNEQFFGPGTRLTVL.

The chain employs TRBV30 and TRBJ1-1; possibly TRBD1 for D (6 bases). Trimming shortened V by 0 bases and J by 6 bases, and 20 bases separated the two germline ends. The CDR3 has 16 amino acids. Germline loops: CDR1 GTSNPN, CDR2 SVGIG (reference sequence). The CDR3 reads CAWSVLGGARKAEAFF. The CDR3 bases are TGTGCCTGGAGTGTACTTGGGGGCGCAAGGAAGGCTGAAGCTTTCTTT.

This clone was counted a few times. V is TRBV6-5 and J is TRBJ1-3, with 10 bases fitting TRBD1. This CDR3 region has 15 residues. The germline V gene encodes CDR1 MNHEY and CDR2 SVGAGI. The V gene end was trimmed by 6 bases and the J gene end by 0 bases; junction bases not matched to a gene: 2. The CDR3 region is CASRGDRGSGNTIYF. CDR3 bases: TGTGCCAGCAGGGGGGACAGGGGCTCTGGAAACACCATATATTTT.

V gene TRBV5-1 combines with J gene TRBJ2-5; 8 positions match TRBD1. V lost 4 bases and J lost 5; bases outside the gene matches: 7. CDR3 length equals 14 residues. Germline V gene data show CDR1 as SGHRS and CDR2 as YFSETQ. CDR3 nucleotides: TGCGCCAGCAGCCCCCAGGGGGCGGGGGAGACCCAGTACTTC. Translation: CASSPQGAGETQYF.

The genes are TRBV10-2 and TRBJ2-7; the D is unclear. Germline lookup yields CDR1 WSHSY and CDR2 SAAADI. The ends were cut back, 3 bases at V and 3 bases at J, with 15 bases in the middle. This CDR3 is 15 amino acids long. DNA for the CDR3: TGCGCCAGCAGTGACGGGCAGGTCCCACTCTACGAGCAGTACTTC. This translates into CASSDGQVPLYEQYF.

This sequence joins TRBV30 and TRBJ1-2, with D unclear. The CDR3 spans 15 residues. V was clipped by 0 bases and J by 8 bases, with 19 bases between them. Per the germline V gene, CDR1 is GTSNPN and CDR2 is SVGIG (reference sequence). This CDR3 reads CAWSVWQPFLLGYTF. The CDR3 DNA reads TGTGCCTGGAGTGTTTGGCAGCCCTTTCTGTTGGGCTACACCTTC.

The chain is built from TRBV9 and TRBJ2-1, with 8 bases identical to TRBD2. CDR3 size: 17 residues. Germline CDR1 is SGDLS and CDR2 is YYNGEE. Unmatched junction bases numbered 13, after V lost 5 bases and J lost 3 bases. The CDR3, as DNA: TGTGCCAGCAGTCCCGGAGGTAGCGGGGCCATCTACAATGAGCAGTTCTTC. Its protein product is CASSPGGSGAIYNEQFF.

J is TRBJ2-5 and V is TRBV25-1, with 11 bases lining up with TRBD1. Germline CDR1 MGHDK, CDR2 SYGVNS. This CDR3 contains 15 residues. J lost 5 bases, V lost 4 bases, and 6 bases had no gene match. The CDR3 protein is CASSADRGRSETQYF. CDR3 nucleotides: TGTGCCAGCAGTGCGGACAGGGGGCGATCGGAGACCCAGTACTTC.

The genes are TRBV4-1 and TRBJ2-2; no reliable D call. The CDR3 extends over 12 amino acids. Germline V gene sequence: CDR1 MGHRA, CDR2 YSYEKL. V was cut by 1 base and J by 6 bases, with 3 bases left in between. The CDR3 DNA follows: TGCGCCAGCAGCCAAGTGCCCGGGGAGCTGTTTTTT. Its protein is CASSQVPGELFF.

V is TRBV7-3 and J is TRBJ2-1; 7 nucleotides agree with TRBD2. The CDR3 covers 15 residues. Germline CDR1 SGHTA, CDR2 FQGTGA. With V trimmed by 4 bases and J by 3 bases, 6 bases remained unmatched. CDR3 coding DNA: TGTGCCAGCAGCTGGTCAGGGACTAACTACAATGAGCAGTTCTTC. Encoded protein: CASSWSGTNYNEQFF. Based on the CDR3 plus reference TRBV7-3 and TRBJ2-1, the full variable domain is GAGVSQTPSNKVTEKGKYVELRCDPISGHTALYWYRQSLGQGPEFLIYFQGTGAADDSGLPNDRFFAVRPEGSVSTLKIQRTERGDSAVYLCASSWSGTNYNEQFFGPGTRLTVL.

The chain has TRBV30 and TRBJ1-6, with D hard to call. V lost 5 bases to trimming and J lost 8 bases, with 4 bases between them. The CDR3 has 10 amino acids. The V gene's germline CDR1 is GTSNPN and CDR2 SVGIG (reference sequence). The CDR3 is CAWGDSPLHF. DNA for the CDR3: TGTGCCTGGGGCGATTCACCCCTCCACTTT.

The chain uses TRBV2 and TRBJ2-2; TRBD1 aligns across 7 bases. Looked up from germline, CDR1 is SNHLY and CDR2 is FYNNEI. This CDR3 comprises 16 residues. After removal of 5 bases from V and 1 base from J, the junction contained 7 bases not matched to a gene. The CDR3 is CASSWGQLMNTGELFF. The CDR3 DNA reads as TGTGCCAGCAGTTGGGGACAGTTGATGAACACCGGGGAGCTGTTTTTT.

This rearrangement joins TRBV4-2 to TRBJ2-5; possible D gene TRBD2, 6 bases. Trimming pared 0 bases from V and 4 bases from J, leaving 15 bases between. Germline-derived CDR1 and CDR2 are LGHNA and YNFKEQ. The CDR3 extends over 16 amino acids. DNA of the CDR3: TGTGCCAGCAGCCAAGATCAAGTACTAGCCACAGAGACCCAGTACTTC. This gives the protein CASSQDQVLATETQYF.

CDR3 bases: TGTGCCAGCAGTGTCTCGGGGCCGGGGGGGCAGTTCTTC. It yields the protein CASSVSGPGGQFF. The chain is built from TRBV6-1 and TRBJ2-1, with 7 nucleotides matching TRBD2. CDR1 is MNHNS, CDR2 SASEGT, per germline. CDR3 length equals 13 residues. Losses at the gene ends were 4 bases for V and 12 bases for J; bases not matched to a gene: 9.

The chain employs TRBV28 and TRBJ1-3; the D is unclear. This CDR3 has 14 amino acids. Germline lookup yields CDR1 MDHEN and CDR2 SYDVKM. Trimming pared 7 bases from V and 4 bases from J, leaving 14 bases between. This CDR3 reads CASTLQAAGNTIYF. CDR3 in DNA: TGTGCCAGCACCTTACAAGCGGCAGGAAACACCATATATTTT.

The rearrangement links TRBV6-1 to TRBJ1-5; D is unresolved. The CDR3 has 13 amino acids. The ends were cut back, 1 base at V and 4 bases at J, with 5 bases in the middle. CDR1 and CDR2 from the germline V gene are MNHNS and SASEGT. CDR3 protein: CASSEVQNQPQHF. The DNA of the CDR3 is TGTGCCAGCAGTGAAGTCCAGAATCAGCCCCAGCATTTT.

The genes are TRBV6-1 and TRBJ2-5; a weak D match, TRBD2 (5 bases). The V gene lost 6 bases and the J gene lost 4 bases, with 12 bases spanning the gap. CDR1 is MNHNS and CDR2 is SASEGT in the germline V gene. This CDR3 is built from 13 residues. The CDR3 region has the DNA TGTGCCAGCAGCTCTAGGAGCGGAGAGACCCAGTACTTC. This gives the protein CASSSRSGETQYF.

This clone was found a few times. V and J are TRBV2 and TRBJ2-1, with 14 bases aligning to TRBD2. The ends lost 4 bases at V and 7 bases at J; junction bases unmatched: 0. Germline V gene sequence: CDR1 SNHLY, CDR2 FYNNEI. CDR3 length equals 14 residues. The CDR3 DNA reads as TGTGCCAGCAGTGGGACTAGCGGGGGGAATGAGCAGTTCTTC. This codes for CASSGTSGGNEQFF.

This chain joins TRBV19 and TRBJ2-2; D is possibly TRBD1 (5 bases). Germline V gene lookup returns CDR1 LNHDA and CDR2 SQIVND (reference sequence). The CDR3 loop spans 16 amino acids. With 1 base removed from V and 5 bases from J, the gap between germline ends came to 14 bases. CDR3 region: CASSIAAGSYTGELFF. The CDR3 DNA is TGTGCCAGTAGTATAGCGGCAGGGTCTTATACCGGGGAGCTGTTTTTT.

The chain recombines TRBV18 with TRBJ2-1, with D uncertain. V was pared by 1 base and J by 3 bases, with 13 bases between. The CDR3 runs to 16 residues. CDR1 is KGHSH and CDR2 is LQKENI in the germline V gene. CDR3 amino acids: CASSPRNLGFYNEQFF. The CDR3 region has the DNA TGTGCCAGCTCACCACGGAACCTTGGGTTCTACAATGAGCAGTTCTTC.

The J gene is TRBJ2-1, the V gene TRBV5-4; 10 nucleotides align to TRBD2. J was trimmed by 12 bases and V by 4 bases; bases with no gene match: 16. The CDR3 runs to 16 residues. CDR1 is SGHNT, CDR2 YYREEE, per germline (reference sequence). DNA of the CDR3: TGTGCCAGCAGCCCGGATCTAGCGGGGGAAATTTTCGGGCAGTTCTTC. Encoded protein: CASSPDLAGEIFGQFF.

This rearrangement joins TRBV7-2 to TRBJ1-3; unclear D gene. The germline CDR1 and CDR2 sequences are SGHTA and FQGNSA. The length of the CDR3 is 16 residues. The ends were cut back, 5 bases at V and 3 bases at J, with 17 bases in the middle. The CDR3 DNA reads TGTGCCAGCAGCCTGGGAGCAGAGAACGTTGGAAACACCATATATTTT. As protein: CASSLGAENVGNTIYF.

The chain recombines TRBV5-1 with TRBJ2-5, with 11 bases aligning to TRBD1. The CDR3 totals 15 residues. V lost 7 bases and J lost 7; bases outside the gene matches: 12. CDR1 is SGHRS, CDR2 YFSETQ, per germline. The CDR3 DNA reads TGCGCCAGCGGACCAACCGGGACAGGGGGGGCGACCCAGTACTTC. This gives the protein CASGPTGTGGATQYF.

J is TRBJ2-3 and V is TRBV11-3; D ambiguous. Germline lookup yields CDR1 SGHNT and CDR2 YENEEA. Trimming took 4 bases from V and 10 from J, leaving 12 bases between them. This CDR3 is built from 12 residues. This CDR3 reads CASSSNSMAQYF. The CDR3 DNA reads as TGTGCCAGCAGCTCCAACTCAATGGCGCAGTATTTT.

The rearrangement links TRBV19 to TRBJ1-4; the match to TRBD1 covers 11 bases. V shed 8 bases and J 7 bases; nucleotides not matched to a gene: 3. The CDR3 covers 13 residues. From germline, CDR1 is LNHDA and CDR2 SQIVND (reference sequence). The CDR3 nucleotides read TGTGCCAGTGGGGACAGGGGGGGTGAAAAACTGTTTTTT. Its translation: CASGDRGGEKLFF.

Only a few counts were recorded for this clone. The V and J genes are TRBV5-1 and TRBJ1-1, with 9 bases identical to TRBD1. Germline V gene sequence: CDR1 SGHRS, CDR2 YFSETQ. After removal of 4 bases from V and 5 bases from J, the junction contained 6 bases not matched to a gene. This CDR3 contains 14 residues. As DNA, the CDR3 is TGCGCCAGCAGCACGGGACAGGGTAGAACTGAAGCTTTCTTT. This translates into CASSTGQGRTEAFF.